This T cell receptor beta chain was observed in a study of cytotoxic CD8 clonotypes in ibrutinib-treated CLL. Overall study results and limits: Collection times varied between progressing and sustained-remission patients. Baseline values of clonality outstripped age-matched healthy donors and followed circulating CD8+ T-cell counts. Clonality went up at the time of ibrutinib response, stayed stable in sustained remission, and later dropped back toward its baseline level at progression. Contraction or stability on treatment was seen for public clonotypes, which were uncommon.

The data were produced by immunoSEQ multiplex PCR, yet TCRdb's version contains in-frame clones alone and is incomplete. The table lists hundreds of thousands of clones, 80% of them singletons. CDR3 length equals 14 residues. The ends were cut back, 7 bases at V and 3 bases at J, with 14 bases in the middle. CDR1 is MNHNY and CDR2 is SVGAGI in the germline V gene (reference sequence). This clone was picked up one time. Its antigen is not identified. The sequencing here drew on PBMCs, taken before ibrutinib treatment. V and J are TRBV6-6 and TRBJ2-3, with a possible D match to TRBD2 (7 bases). The receptor comes from a human donor with chronic lymphocytic leukemia. The CDR3 loop is CASTGRGETDTQYF. DNA for the CDR3: TGTGCCAGCACTGGGAGGGGGGAAACAGATACGCAGTATTTT.